This T cell receptor (beta chain) was obtained from a study of beta chain features in type 1 diabetes. At the level of the study: All samples together contributed 100 million to 120 million sorted cells for examination.

This clone was seen only a few times. Sorted cells reached over 98% purity in every population. Every bit of the isolated RNA underwent reverse transcription, so sequencing read expressed TCRB transcripts. Produced via immunoSEQ multiplex PCR; TCRdb's table is partial and in-frame only. The repertoire holds about 15,000 clones, approximately 50% seen once, with around 0.5% in the top ten. From germline, CDR1 is SGHRS and CDR2 YFSETQ. The CDR3 totals 15 residues. After removal of 1 base from V and 0 bases from J, the junction contained 1 base not matched to a gene. The rearrangement links TRBV5-1 to TRBJ2-1, with TRBD1 identical over 7 bases. The sequence was collected from a woman aged 18-29 years in good health. Sequenced input: stem cell memory CD4+ T cells from blood. CDR3 coding DNA: TGCGCCAGCAGCTTGTCAGGGGGCTCCTACAATGAGCAGTTCTTC. Translating it yields CASSLSGGSYNEQFF.